This TCR beta chain was recovered during a study of blood T cell repertoires in COVID-19. Study overall: Acute-phase and convalescent COVID-19 samples originated in the United States, Italy and Spain.

V was shortened by 7 bases and J by 6 bases, with 19 bases between the two germline ends. CDR1 and CDR2 (germline): SQVTM, ANQGSEA. The CDR3 runs 14 residues. The assay was immunoSEQ multiplex PCR, and TCRdb's table has in-frame clones only and misses some. Among more than 150,000 clones listed, around 81% were seen once. The clonotype comes from a woman of 80 years or more with COVID-19, enrolled during active disease. The material sequenced was peripheral blood. V gene TRBV29-1 combines with J gene TRBJ1-5; D is perhaps TRBD1 (6 bases). Here the CDR3 reads CSARVSGASQPQHF. The CDR3 DNA reads as TGCAGCGCGAGGGTTTCAGGGGCGAGTCAGCCCCAGCATTTT. The variable domain in full, with the rest retrieved from reference TRBV29-1 and TRBJ1-5, is SAVISQKPSRDICQRGTSLTIQCQVDSQVTMMFWYRQQPGQSLTLIATANQGSEATYESGFVIDKFPISRPNLTFSTLTVSNMSPEDSSIYLCSARVSGASQPQHFGDGTRLSIL.